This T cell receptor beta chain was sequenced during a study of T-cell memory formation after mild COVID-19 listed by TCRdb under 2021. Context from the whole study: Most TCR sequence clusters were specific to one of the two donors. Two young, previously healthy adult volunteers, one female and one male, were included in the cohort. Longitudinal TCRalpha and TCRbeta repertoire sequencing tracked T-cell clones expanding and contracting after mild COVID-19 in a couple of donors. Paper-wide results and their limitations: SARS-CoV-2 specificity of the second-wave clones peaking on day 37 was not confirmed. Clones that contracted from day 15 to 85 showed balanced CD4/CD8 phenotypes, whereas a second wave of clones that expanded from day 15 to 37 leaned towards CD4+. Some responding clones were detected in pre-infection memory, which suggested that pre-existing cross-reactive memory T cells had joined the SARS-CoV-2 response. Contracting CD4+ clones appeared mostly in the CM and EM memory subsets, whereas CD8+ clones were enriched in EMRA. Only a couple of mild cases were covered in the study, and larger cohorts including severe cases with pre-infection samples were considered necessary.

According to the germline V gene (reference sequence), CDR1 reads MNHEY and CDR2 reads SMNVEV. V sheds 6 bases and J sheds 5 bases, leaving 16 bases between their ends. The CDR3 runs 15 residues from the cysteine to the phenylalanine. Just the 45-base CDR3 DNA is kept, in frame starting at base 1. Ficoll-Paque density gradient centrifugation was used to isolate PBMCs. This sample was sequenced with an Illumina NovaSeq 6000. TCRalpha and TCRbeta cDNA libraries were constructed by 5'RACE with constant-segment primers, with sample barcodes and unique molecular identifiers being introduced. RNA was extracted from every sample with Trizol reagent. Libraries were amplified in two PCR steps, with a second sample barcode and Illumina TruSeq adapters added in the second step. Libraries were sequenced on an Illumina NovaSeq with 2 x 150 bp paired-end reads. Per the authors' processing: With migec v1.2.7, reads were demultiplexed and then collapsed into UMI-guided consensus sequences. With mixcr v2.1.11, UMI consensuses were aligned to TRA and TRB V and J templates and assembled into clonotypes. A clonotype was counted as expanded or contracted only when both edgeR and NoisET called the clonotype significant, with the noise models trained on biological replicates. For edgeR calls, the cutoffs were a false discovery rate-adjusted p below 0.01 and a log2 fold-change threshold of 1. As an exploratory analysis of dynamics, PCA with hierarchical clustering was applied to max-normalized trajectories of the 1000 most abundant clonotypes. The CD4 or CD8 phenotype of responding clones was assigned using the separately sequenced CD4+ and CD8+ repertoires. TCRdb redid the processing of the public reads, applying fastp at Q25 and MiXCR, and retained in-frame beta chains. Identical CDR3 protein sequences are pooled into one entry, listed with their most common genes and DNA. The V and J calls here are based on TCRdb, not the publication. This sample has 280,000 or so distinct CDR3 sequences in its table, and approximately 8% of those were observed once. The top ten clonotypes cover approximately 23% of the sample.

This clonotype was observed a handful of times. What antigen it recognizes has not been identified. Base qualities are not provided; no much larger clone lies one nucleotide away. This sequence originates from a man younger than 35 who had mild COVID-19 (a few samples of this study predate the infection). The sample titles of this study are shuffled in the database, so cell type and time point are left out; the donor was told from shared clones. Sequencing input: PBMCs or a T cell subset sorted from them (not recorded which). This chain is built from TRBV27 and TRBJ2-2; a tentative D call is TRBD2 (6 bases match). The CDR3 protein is CASRTRTSFTGELFF. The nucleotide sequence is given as TGTGCCAGCAGGACTAGGACAAGTTTTACCGGGGAGCTGTTTTTT.